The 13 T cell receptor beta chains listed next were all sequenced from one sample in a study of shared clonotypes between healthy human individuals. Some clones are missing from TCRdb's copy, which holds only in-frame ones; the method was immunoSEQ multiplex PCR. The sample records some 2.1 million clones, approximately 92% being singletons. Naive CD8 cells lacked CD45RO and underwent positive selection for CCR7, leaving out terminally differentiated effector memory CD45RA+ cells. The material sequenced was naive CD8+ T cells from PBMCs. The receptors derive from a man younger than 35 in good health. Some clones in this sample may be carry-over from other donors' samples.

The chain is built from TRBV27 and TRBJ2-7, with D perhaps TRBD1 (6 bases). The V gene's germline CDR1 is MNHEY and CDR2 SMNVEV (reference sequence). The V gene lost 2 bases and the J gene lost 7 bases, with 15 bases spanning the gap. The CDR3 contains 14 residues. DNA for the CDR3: TGTGCCAGCAGTTTAAGGGGGAGTGCGGCTGAGCAGTACTTC. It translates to CASSLRGSAAEQYF.

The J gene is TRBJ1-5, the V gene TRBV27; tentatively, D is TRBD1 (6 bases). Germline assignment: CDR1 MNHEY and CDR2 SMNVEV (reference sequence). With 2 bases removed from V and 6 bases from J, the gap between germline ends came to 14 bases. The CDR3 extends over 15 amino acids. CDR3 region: CASSLTGRESQPQHF. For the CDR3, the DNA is TGTGCCAGCAGTTTAACAGGGAGGGAAAGTCAGCCCCAGCATTTT.

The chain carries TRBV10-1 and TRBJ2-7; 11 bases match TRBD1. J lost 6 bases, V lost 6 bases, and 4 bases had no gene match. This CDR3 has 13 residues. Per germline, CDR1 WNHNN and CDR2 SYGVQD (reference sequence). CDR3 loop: CASSGTGGSEQYF. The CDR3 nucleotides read TGCGCCAGCAGCGGGACAGGGGGGAGCGAGCAGTACTTC.

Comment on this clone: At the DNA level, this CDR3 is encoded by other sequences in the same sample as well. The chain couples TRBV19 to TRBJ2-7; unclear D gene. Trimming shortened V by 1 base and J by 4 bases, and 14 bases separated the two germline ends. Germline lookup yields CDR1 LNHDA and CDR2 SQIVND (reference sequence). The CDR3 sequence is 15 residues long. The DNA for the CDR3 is TGTGCCAGTAGTATAGGGGCCGGCGGACCTTACGAGCAGTACTTC. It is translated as CASSIGAGGPYEQYF.

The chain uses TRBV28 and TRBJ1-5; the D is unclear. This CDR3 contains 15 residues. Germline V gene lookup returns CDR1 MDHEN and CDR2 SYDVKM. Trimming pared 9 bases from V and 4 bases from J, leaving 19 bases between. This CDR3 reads CASGPRVARNQPQHF. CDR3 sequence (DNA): TGTGCCAGTGGCCCCCGGGTCGCACGGAATCAGCCCCAGCATTTT.

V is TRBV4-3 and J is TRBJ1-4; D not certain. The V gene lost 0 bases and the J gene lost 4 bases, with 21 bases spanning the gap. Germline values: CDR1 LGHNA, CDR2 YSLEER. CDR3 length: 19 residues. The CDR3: CASSQDGVGLEGLNEKLFF. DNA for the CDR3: TGCGCCAGCAGCCAAGATGGTGTGGGGTTGGAAGGTCTTAATGAAAAACTGTTTTTT.

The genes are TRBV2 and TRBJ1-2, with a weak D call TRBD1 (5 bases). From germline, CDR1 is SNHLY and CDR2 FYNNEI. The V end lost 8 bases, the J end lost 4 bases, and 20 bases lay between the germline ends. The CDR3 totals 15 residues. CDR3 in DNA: TGTGCCAGCCAGGGACGGGTACCAGCTGGCTATGGCTACACCTTC. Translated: CASQGRVPAGYGYTF.

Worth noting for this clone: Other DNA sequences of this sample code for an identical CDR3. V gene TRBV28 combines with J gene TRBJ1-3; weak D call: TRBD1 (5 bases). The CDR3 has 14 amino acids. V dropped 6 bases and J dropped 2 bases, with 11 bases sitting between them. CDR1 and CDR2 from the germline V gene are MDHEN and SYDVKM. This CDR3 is CASSFGGTGNTIYF. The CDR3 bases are TGTGCCAGCAGCTTCGGGGGAACTGGAAACACCATATATTTT.

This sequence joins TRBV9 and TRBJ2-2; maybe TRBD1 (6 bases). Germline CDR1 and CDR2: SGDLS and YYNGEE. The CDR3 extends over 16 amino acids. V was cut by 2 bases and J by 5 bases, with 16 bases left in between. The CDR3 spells CASSVWAVTGTGELFF. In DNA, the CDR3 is TGTGCCAGCAGCGTTTGGGCTGTTACAGGGACCGGGGAGCTGTTTTTT.

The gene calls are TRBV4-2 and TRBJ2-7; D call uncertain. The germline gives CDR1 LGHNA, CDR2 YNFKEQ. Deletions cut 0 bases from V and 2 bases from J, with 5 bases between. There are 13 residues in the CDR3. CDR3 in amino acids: CASSQEKAYEQYF. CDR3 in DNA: TGTGCCAGCAGCCAAGAGAAAGCCTACGAGCAGTACTTC.

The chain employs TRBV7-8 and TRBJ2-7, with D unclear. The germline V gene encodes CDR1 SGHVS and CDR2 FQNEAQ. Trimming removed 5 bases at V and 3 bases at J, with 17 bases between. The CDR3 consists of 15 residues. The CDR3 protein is CASSRQRSVDYEQYF. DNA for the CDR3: TGTGCCAGCAGCAGACAACGGAGCGTCGACTACGAGCAGTACTTC.

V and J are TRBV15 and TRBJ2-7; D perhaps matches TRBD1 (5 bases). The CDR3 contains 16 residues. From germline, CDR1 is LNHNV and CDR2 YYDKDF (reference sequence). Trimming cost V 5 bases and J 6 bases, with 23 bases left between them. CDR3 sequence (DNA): TGTGCCACCAGCGAGAGTTGGGAAGGCAGGGCGTCCGAGCAGTACTTC. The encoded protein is CATSESWEGRASEQYF. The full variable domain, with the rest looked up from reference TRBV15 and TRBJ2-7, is DAMVIQNPRYQVTQFGKPVTLSCSQTLNHNVMYWYQQKSSQAPKLLFHYYDKDFNNEADTPDNFQSRRPNTSFCFLDIRSPGLGDTAMYLCATSESWEGRASEQYFGPGTRLTVT.

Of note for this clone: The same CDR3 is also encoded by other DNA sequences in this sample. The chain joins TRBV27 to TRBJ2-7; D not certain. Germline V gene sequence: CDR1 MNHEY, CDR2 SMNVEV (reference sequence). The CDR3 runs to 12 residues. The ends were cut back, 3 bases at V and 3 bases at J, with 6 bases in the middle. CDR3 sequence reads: CASSLWGYEQYF. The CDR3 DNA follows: TGTGCCAGCAGTTTGTGGGGCTACGAGCAGTACTTC.